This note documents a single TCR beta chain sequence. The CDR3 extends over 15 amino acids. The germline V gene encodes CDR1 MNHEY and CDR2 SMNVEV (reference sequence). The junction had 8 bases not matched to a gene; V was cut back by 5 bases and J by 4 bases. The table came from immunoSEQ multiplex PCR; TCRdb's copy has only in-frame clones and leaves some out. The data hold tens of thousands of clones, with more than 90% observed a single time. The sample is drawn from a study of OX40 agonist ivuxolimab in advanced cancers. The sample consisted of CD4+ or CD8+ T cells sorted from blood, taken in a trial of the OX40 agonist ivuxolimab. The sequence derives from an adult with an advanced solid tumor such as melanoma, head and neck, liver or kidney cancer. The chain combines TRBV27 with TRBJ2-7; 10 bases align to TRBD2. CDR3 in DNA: TGTGCCAGCAGTCAACAAGCGGGAGGGCCTTACGAGCAGTACTTC. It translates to CASSQQAGGPYEQYF.